A single sample gave rise to the 17 T cell receptor beta chains below, sequenced in a study of T cell responses to AZD1222 COVID-19 vaccine. Only in-frame clones appear in the TCRdb table, and some are missing; sequencing was by immunoSEQ multiplex PCR. The sample has about 90,000 clones, around 91% seen once. Material: peripheral blood, obtained on day 0 of MenACWY control vaccination. These receptors all stem from an adult in good health.

V and J are TRBV5-5 and TRBJ2-1; D may be TRBD2 (6 bases). The germline V and J ends were trimmed by 0 bases and 15 bases, with 13 bases remaining between them. The CDR3 has 12 amino acids. Germline V CDR1 and CDR2: SGHKS, YYEKEE (reference sequence). CDR3 region: CASSLETGTLFF. CDR3 in DNA: TGTGCCAGCAGCTTGGAAACCGGGACTCTGTTCTTC.

The chain is built from TRBV6-6 and TRBJ1-5, with D possibly matching TRBD1 (5 bases). This CDR3 contains 12 residues. From germline, CDR1 is MNHNY and CDR2 SVGAGI (reference sequence). As DNA, the CDR3 is TGTGTCACCAGTGTGGGGGATCAGCCCCAGCATTTT. It yields the protein CVTSVGDQPQHF.

CDR3 DNA: TGTGCCAGCAGTAAGGACGCTGTCAATCAGCCCCAGCATTTT. Amino acids: CASSKDAVNQPQHF. The chain has TRBV2 and TRBJ1-5; no reliable D call. The CDR3 loop spans 14 amino acids. Germline CDR1 and CDR2: SNHLY and FYNNEI. Trimming removed 5 bases at V and 3 bases at J, with 11 bases between. Together with reference TRBV2 and TRBJ1-5, the CDR3 gives the full variable domain: EPEVTQTPSHQVTQMGQEVILRCVPISNHLYFYWYRQILGQKVEFLVSFYNNEISEKSEIFDDQFSVERPDGSNFTLKIRSTKLEDSAMYFCASSKDAVNQPQHFGDGTRLSIL.

The chain couples TRBV5-1 to TRBJ2-1; 7 nucleotides line up with TRBD2. After removal of 7 bases from V and 0 bases from J, the junction contained 10 bases not matched to a gene. Germline CDR1 is SGHRS and CDR2 is YFSETQ. The CDR3 spans 16 residues. CDR3 sequence: CASSLGLAASYNEQFF. Here the CDR3 DNA reads TGCGCCAGCTCCTTGGGGCTAGCGGCCTCCTACAATGAGCAGTTCTTC. The full variable domain, in which reference TRBV5-1 and TRBJ2-1 provide the parts outside the CDR3, is KAGVTQTPRYLIKTRGQQVTLSCSPISGHRSVSWYQQTPGQGLQFLFEYFSETQRNKGNFPGRFSGRQFSNSRSEMNVSTLELGDSALYLCASSLGLAASYNEQFFGPGTRLTVL.

The V gene is TRBV5-4, the J gene TRBJ2-3; 7 bases are a match to TRBD2. V shed 4 bases and J 3 bases; nucleotides not matched to a gene: 8. CDR1 is SGHNT and CDR2 is YYREEE in the germline V gene (reference sequence). This CDR3 is built from 15 residues. DNA for the CDR3: TGTGCCAGCAGCCCTCCCGGGGGGACGACAGATACGCAGTATTTT. Its translation: CASSPPGGTTDTQYF. Full variable domain (missing parts from reference TRBV5-4 and TRBJ2-3): ETGVTQSPTHLIKTRGQQVTLRCSSQSGHNTVSWYQQALGQGPQFIFQYYREEENGRGNFPPRFSGLQFPNYSSELNVNALELDDSALYLCASSPPGGTTDTQYFGPGTRLTVL.

This rearrangement joins TRBV7-9 to TRBJ1-2, with a weak D call TRBD1 (6 bases). Germline lookup yields CDR1 SEHNR and CDR2 FQNEAQ (reference sequence). This CDR3 has 14 residues. The V end was cut by 1 base, the J end by 3 bases, with 9 bases between. CDR3 in amino acids: CASSLGQDDYGYTF. CDR3 in DNA: TGTGCCAGCAGCTTAGGACAGGATGACTATGGCTACACCTTC.

The CDR3 loop is CASSLSGGPTYEQYF. The CDR3 DNA sequence: TGTGCCAGCAGCCTCAGCGGGGGGCCTACCTACGAGCAGTACTTC. This chain joins TRBV14 and TRBJ2-7; 9 bases fit TRBD2. The V and J ends lost 4 bases and 2 bases, in that order; junction bases with no gene match: 6. The germline V gene encodes CDR1 SGHDN and CDR2 FVKESK. The CDR3 length is 15 residues.

This clone came up a few times. The gene calls are TRBV9 and TRBJ2-1; 12 bases agree with TRBD2. The CDR3 extends over 19 amino acids. The V segment lost 2 bases and the J segment 4 bases; nucleotides outside the gene matches: 13. Germline loops: CDR1 SGDLS, CDR2 YYNGEE. The CDR3 is CASSVGLAGIGSLYNEQFF. In DNA, the CDR3 is TGTGCCAGCAGCGTCGGACTAGCGGGGATTGGGTCCCTTTACAATGAGCAGTTCTTC.

The chain is built from TRBV28 and TRBJ1-4; D call uncertain. This CDR3 has 14 amino acids. Deletions cut 3 bases from V and 7 bases from J, with 12 bases between. Germline loops: CDR1 MDHEN, CDR2 SYDVKM. CDR3: CASSFHDIGEKLFF. The CDR3 DNA is TGTGCCAGCAGTTTCCACGACATCGGTGAAAAACTGTTTTTT.

The J gene is TRBJ1-4, the V gene TRBV2; D is perhaps TRBD1 (5 bases). Per germline, CDR1 SNHLY and CDR2 FYNNEI. The CDR3 runs to 13 residues. Trimming took off 7 bases at V and 5 bases at J, with 11 bases between the two ends. CDR3 loop: CASIGTGNEKLFF. The CDR3 DNA sequence: TGTGCCAGCATTGGGACGGGGAATGAAAAACTGTTTTTT.

The chain has TRBV6-2 or TRBV6-3 and TRBJ1-2; D is unresolved. The V and J ends lost 2 bases and 8 bases respectively, with 9 bases between them. Germline V gene lookup returns CDR1 MNHEY and CDR2 SVGEGT. The CDR3 length is 12 residues. The CDR3 nucleotides read TGTGCCAGCAGTTACGATGAGCGCGGCTACACCTTC. Protein sequence: CASSYDERGYTF.

V and J are TRBV14 and TRBJ1-1, with D possibly being TRBD1 (6 bases). The germline gives CDR1 SGHDN, CDR2 FVKESK. The CDR3 extends over 13 amino acids. Trimming shortened V by 0 bases and J by 11 bases, and 13 bases separated the two germline ends. CDR3 amino acids: CASSQDRGAGAFF. CDR3 nucleotides: TGTGCCAGCAGCCAAGATCGGGGGGCTGGGGCTTTCTTT.

The table lists this clone with a count of one. This chain joins TRBV27 and TRBJ1-5; D gene uncertain. Germline V gene sequence: CDR1 MNHEY, CDR2 SMNVEV (reference sequence). The V gene lost 5 bases and the J gene lost 2 bases, with 7 bases spanning the gap. The CDR3 is made up of 13 amino acids. DNA for the CDR3: TGTGCCAGCAGTCGGACGGGCAATCAGCCCCAGCATTTT. Translated, it gives CASSRTGNQPQHF.

V is TRBV5-1 and J is TRBJ1-1; tentative D call: TRBD1 (5 bases). Trimming cost V 0 bases and J 2 bases, with 11 bases left between them. Germline CDR1 is SGHRS and CDR2 is YFSETQ. The CDR3 runs 15 residues. CDR3 sequence: CASSLDSGGNTEAFF. The CDR3 DNA sequence: TGCGCCAGCAGCTTGGATAGTGGGGGTAACACTGAAGCTTTCTTT.

This rearrangement joins TRBV29-1 to TRBJ1-1; D gene uncertain. Trimming stripped 4 bases from V and 0 bases from J, with 3 bases between. Germline CDR1 SQVTM, CDR2 ANQGSEA. The CDR3 is made up of 11 amino acids. CDR3 region: CSVVMNTEAFF. The CDR3 DNA sequence: TGCAGCGTTGTCATGAACACTGAAGCTTTCTTT.

This sequence joins TRBV2 and TRBJ2-5; TRBD2 matches 9 bases. The germline V gene has CDR1 SNHLY and CDR2 FYNNEI. CDR3 length equals 16 residues. Unmatched junction bases numbered 9, after V lost 5 bases and J lost 2 bases. The CDR3 protein is CASSLSGGTTQETQYF. The CDR3 DNA reads TGTGCCAGCAGTCTTAGCGGGGGTACGACACAAGAGACCCAGTACTTC. Drawing the rest from reference TRBV2 and TRBJ2-5, the complete variable domain is EPEVTQTPSHQVTQMGQEVILRCVPISNHLYFYWYRQILGQKVEFLVSFYNNEISEKSEIFDDQFSVERPDGSNFTLKIRSTKLEDSAMYFCASSLSGGTTQETQYFGPGTRLLVL.

The chain carries TRBV3-1 (or the pseudogene TRBV3-2) and TRBJ1-6; D is unresolved. CDR3 size: 15 residues. Germline V lookup: CDR1 LGHDT, CDR2 YNNKEL (reference sequence). V gave up 4 bases and J gave up 9 bases, with 16 bases separating them. CDR3: CASSLSLGNRSPLHF. The CDR3 DNA reads TGTGCCAGCAGCCTCAGTTTGGGGAATCGTTCACCCCTCCACTTT.